The rows below give T cell receptor beta chains drawn from one sample of a study of T cell responses to AZD1222 COVID-19 vaccine. Sequencing was performed with immunoSEQ multiplex PCR; in TCRdb, only in-frame clones are kept and a portion is missing. The table has about 110,000 clones, roughly four fifths seen once. Source: peripheral blood, taken on day 0 of AZD1222 vaccination. The origin of the receptors is an adult in good health. Each CDR3 is given without its conserved first and last residue. Fields, in order: clone size, J gene, V gene, CDR3 protein. Some rows mark clone size as missing; the rest say once, few, many or name a class of expanded clone.

few | TRBJ1-1 | TRBV7-6 | ASSLEGHTEAF
few | TRBJ2-1 | TRBV28 | ASSLLYNEQF
once | TRBJ1-2 | TRBV19 | ASRDRFHGYT
- | TRBJ2-3 | TRBV18 | ASSPPDRRADTQY
- | TRBJ1-4 | TRBV10-1 | ARRLGKNEKLF
- | TRBJ2-2 | TRBV7-2 | ASSPAPAVNTGELF
- | TRBJ2-2 | TRBV19 | ASSKPPTGAPNTGELF
- | TRBJ1-1 | TRBV24-1 | ATSDLSSGVVAAKDEAF
- | TRBJ1-4 | TRBV5-1 | ASSLAPTATNEKLF
- | TRBJ2-5 | TRBV24-1 | ATSDNYRGLETQY
- | TRBJ2-7 | TRBV28 | ASKFFGQPYEQY
- | TRBJ2-1 | TRBV4-1 | ASSLPQRRLAANNEQF
- | TRBJ2-7 | TRBV7-2 | ASSTGHWDEQY
- | TRBJ1-6 | TRBV19 | ASSIGSGGNSPLH
- | TRBJ1-6 | TRBV19 | ASSILKSSYNSPLH
- | TRBJ2-2 | TRBV28 | ASITEGLAVMNVAGELF
once | TRBJ1-3 | TRBV3-1/TRBV3-2 | ASSQPGGNTIY
- | TRBJ2-5 | TRBV5-1 | ASSLVGQGRRQETQY
- | TRBJ1-2 | TRBV5-1 | ASRPMTTNYGYT
- | TRBJ1-5 | TRBV3-1/TRBV3-2 | ASSQEGGGNSNQPQH
- | TRBJ2-1 | TRBV5-1 | ASSLQVSSYNEQF
- | TRBJ2-3 | TRBV28 | ASSFRLEGGTDTQY
- | TRBJ1-5 | TRBV6-1 | ASSEARMRGQQPQH
- | TRBJ2-1 | TRBV19 | ASRRSTGNEQF
- | TRBJ2-3 | TRBV5-1 | ASRRSTTSTDTQY
- | TRBJ1-2 | TRBV6-4 | ASSDSDRVPYYGYT
- | TRBJ2-1 | TRBV5-5 | ASSHGQGRNEQF
- | TRBJ2-7 | TRBV9 | ASSYRQGSAEQY
- | TRBJ1-1 | TRBV28 | ASTPIQNTEAF
- | TRBJ2-7 | TRBV5-1 | ASSLGLLAGDEQY
few | TRBJ1-1 | TRBV20-1 | SASGHGRAAEAF
once | TRBJ2-7 | TRBV6-6 | ASRRTAGTHEQY